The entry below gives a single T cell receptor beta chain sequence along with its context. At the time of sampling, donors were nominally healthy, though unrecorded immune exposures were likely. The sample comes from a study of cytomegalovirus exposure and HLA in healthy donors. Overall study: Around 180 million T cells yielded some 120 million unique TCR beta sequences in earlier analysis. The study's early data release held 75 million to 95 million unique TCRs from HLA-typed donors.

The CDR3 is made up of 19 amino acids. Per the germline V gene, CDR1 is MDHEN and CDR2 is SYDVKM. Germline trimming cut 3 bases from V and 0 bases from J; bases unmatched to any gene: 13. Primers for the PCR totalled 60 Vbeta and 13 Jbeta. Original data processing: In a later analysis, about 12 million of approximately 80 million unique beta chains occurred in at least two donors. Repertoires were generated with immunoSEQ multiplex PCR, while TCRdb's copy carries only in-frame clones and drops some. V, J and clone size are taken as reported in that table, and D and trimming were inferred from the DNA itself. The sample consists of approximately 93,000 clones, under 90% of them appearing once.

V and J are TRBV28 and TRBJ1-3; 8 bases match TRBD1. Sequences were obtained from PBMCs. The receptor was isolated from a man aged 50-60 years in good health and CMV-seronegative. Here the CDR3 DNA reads TGTGCCAGCAGTTTCACGCGAGGACAGGGTGGATACTCTGGAAACACCATATATTTT. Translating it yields CASSFTRGQGGYSGNTIYF.